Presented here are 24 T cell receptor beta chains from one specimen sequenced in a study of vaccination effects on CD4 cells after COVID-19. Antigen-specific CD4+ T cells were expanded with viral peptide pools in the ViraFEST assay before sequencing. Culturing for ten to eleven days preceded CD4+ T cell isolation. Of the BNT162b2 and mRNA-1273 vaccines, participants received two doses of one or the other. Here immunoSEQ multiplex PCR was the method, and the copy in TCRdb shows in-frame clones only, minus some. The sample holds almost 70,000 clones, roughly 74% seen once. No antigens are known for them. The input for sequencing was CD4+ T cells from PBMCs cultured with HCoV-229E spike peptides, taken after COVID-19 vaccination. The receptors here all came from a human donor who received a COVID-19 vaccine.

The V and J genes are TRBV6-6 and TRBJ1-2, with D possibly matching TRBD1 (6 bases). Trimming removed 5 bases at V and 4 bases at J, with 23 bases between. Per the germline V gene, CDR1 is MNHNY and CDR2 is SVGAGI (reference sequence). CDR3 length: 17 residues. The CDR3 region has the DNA TGTGCCAGCAGTCCCCGTGGGGGCGAACTATACCCCTATGGCTACACCTTC. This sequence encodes CASSPRGGELYPYGYTF.

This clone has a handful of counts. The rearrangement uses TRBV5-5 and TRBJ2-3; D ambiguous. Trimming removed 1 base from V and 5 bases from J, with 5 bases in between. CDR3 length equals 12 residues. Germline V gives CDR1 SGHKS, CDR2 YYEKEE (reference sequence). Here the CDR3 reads CASSLWKDTQYF. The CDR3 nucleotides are TGTGCCAGCAGCTTGTGGAAAGATACGCAGTATTTT.

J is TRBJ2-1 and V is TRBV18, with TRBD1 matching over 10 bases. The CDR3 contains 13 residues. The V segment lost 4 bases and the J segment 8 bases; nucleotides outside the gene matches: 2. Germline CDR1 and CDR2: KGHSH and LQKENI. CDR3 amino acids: CASSRQGADEQFF. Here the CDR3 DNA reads TGTGCCAGCTCACGACAGGGGGCCGATGAGCAGTTCTTC.

The CDR3 is CASGMMDTEAFF. CDR3 nucleotide sequence: TGTGCCTCAGGGATGATGGACACTGAAGCTTTCTTT. The rearrangement joins TRBV12-3 or TRBV12-4 to TRBJ1-1; D is possibly TRBD1 (5 bases). CDR3 size: 12 residues. Trimming took off 11 bases at V and 3 bases at J, with 13 bases between the two ends.

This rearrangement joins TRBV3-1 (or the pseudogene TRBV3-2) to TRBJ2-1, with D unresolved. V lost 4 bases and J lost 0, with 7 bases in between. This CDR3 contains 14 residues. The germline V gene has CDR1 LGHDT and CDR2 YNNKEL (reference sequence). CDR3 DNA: TGTGCCAGCAGCCGGCTAACCTCCTACAATGAGCAGTTCTTC. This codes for CASSRLTSYNEQFF.

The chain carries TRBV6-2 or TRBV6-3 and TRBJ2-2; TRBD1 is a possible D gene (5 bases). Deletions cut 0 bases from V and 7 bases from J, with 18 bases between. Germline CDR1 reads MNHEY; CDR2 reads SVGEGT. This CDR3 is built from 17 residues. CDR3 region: CASSYSIFRAENGELFF. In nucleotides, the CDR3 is TGTGCCAGCAGTTACTCGATTTTCAGGGCAGAGAACGGGGAGCTGTTTTTT.

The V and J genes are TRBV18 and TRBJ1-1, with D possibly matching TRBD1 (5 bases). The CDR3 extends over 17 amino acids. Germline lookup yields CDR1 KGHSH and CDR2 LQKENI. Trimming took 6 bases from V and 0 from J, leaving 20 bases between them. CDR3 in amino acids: CASSATRKGNMNTEAFF. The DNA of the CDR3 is TGTGCCAGCTCCGCAACCCGAAAGGGGAACATGAACACTGAAGCTTTCTTT.

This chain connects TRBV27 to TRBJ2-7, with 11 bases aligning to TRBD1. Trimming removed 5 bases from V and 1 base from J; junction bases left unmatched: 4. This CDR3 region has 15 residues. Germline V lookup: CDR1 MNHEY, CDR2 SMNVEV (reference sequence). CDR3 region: CASSPGTGGSYEQYV. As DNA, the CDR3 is TGTGCCAGCAGTCCCGGGACAGGGGGATCCTACGAGCAGTACGTC.

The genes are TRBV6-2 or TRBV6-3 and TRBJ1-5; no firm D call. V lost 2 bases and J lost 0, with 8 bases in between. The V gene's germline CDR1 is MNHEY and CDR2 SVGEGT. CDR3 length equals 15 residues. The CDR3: CASSYRTYSNQPQHF. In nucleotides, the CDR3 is TGTGCCAGCAGTTACAGGACGTATAGCAATCAGCCCCAGCATTTT.

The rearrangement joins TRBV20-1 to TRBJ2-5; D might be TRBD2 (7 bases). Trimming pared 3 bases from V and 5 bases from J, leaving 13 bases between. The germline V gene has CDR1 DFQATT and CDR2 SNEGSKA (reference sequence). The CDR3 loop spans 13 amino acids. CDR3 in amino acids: CSASLGGAETQYF. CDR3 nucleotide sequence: TGCAGTGCTAGTCTTGGGGGGGCCGAGACCCAGTACTTC.

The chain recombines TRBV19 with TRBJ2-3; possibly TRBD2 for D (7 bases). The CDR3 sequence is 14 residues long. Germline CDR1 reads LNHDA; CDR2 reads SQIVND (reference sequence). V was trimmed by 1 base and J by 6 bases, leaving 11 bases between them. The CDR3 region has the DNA TGTGCCAGTAGTATAGCGGGGGGCAGGGATACGCAGTATTTT. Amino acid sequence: CASSIAGGRDTQYF.

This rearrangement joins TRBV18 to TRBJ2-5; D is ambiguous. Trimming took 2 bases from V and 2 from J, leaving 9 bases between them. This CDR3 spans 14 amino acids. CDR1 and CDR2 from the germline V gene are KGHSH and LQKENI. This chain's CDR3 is CASSPGPAQETQYF. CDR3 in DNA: TGTGCCAGCTCACCAGGGCCAGCTCAAGAGACCCAGTACTTC. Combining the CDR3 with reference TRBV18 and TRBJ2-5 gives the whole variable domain NAGVMQNPRHLVRRRGQEARLRCSPMKGHSHVYWYRQLPEEGLKFMVYLQKENIIDESGMPKERFSAEFPKEGPSILRIQQVVRGDSAAYFCASSPGPAQETQYFGPGTRLLVL.

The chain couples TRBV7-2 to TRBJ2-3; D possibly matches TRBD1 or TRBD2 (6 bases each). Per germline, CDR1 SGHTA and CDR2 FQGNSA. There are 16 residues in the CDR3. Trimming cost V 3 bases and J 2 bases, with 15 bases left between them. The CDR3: CASSFDWGAVTDTQYF. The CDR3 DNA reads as TGTGCCAGCAGCTTCGACTGGGGGGCGGTCACAGATACGCAGTATTTT.

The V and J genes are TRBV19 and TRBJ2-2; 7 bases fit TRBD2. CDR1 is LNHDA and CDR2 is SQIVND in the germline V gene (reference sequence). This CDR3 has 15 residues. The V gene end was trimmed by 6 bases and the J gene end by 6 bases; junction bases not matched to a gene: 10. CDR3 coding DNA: TGTGCCAGTAGAGCGGGGACCATAGCGTCCGGGGAGCTGTTTTTT. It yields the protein CASRAGTIASGELFF.

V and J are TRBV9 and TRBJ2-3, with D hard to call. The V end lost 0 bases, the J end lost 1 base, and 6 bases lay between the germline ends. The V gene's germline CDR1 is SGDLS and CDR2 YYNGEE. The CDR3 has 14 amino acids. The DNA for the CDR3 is TGTGCCAGCAGCGTAGGGAGTCGCACAGATACGCAGTATTTT. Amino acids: CASSVGSRTDTQYF.

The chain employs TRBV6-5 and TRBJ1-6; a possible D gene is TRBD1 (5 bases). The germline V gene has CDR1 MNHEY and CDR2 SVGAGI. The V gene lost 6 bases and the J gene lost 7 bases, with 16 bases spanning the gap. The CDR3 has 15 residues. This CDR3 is CASRPEGRRNSPLHF. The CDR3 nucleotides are TGTGCCAGCAGGCCAGAGGGGAGACGCAATTCACCCCTCCACTTT.

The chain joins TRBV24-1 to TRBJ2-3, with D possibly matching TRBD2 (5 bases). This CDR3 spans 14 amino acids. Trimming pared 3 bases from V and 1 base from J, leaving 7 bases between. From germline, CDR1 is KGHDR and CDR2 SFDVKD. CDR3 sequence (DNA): TGTGCCACCAGTGATGACGGGGGCACAGATACGCAGTATTTT. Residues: CATSDDGGTDTQYF.

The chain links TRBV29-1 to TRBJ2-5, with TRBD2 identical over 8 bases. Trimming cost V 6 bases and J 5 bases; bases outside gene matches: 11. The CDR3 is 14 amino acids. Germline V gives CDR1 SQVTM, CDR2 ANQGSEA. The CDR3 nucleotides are TGCAGCGTAGCGTACGGGGGGGCCGGGGAGACCCAGTACTTC. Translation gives CSVAYGGAGETQYF.

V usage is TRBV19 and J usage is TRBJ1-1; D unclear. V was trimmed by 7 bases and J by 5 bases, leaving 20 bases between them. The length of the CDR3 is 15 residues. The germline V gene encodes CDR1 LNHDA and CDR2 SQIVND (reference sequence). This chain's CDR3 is CASIHPGRSTTEAFF. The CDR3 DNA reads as TGTGCCAGTATTCACCCAGGACGATCGACAACTGAAGCTTTCTTT.

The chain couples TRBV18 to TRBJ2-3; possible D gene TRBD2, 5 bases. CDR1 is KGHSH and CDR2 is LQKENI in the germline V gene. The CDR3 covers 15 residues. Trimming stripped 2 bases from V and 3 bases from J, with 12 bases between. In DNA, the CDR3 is TGTGCCAGCTCACCAGGGGAGATGAGAACAGATACGCAGTATTTT. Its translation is CASSPGEMRTDTQYF.

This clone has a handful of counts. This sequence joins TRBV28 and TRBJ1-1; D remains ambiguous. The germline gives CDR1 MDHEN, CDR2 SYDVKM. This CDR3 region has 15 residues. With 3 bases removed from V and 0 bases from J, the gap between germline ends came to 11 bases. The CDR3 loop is CASSLTGRLNTEAFF. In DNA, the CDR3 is TGTGCCAGCAGTTTGACTGGCAGACTGAACACTGAAGCTTTCTTT.

This chain's CDR3 is CASSPGGAGEQFF. The CDR3 DNA follows: TGTGCCAGCAGCCCGGGGGGGGCGGGTGAGCAGTTCTTC. The chain links TRBV5-5 to TRBJ2-1; 8 positions match TRBD2. The ends lost 4 bases at V and 9 bases at J; junction bases unmatched: 6. Germline V gives CDR1 SGHKS, CDR2 YYEKEE (reference sequence). CDR3 length: 13 amino acids. Full variable domain (outside the CDR3, taken from reference TRBV5-5 and TRBJ2-1): DAGVTQSPTHLIKTRGQQVTLRCSPISGHKSVSWYQQVLGQGPQFIFQYYEKEERGRGNFPDRFSARQFPNYSSELNVNALLLGDSALYLCASSPGGAGEQFFGPGTRLTVL.

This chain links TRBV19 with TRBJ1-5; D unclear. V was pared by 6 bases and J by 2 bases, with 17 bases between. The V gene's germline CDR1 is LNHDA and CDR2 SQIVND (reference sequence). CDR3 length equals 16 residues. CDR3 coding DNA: TGTGCCAGTAGGACCCGCGGACTTTTGGGCAATCAGCCCCAGCATTTT. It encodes CASRTRGLLGNQPQHF.

The CDR3 sequence: CASSPDRGNYGYTF. Here the CDR3 DNA reads TGTGCCAGCAGCCCGGACAGGGGGAACTATGGCTACACCTTC. The chain couples TRBV9 to TRBJ1-2, with 10 bases identical to TRBD1. Germline V CDR1 and CDR2: SGDLS, YYNGEE. V dropped 4 bases and J dropped 2; count of bases not matched to a gene: 2. The CDR3 contains 14 residues.